This passage covers 8 T cell receptor beta chains from one sample sequenced in a study of beta chain features in type 1 diabetes. The study reverse transcribed the entire isolated RNA, so it sequenced expressed TCRB transcripts. Data came from immunoSEQ multiplex PCR; TCRdb stores just in-frame clones and leaves some out. The data contain around 500,000 clones, around 30% of them seen just once; the ten biggest clones take up 0.065%. Sequencing used naive CD4+ T cells from blood. The receptors were gathered from a man aged 18 to 35 in good health.

This clone came up a few times. This sequence joins TRBV2 and TRBJ2-5; possibly TRBD2 for D (6 bases). The CDR3 has 13 residues. Trimming pared 7 bases from V and 5 bases from J, leaving 14 bases between. Germline V gene lookup returns CDR1 SNHLY and CDR2 FYNNEI. The CDR3 sequence is CASTERARETQYF. In nucleotides, the CDR3 is TGTGCCAGCACCGAGCGGGCCAGGGAGACCCAGTACTTC. The full variable domain, in which reference TRBV2 and TRBJ2-5 provide the parts outside the CDR3, is EPEVTQTPSHQVTQMGQEVILRCVPISNHLYFYWYRQILGQKVEFLVSFYNNEISEKSEIFDDQFSVERPDGSNFTLKIRSTKLEDSAMYFCASTERARETQYFGPGTRLLVL.

The chain employs TRBV27 and TRBJ1-3, with D hard to call. Germline assignment: CDR1 MNHEY and CDR2 SMNVEV (reference sequence). V was shortened by 5 bases and J by 4 bases, with 12 bases between the two germline ends. This CDR3 contains 14 residues. The CDR3: CASSPGAAGNTIYF. As DNA, the CDR3 is TGTGCCAGCAGTCCCGGAGCGGCCGGAAACACCATATATTTT.

V usage is TRBV4-1 and J usage is TRBJ1-4; D unresolved. CDR3 length: 13 amino acids. The germline CDR1 and CDR2 sequences are MGHRA and YSYEKL. Between the trimmed V and J ends, which lost 6 bases and 7 bases, there was a span of 12 bases. The CDR3 spells CASSAAIGEKLFF. The CDR3 region has the DNA TGCGCCAGCAGTGCAGCCATCGGTGAAAAACTGTTTTTT.

This clone turned up a few times. This sequence joins TRBV5-1 and TRBJ2-1, with D hard to call. V lost 1 base and J lost 0, with 11 bases in between. The CDR3 contains 16 residues. CDR1 is SGHRS, CDR2 YFSETQ, per germline. DNA for the CDR3: TGCGCCAGCAGCTTGCCCCGTACGAGCTCCTACAATGAGCAGTTCTTC. Protein product: CASSLPRTSSYNEQFF.

This clone was found a few times. This chain links TRBV7-9 with TRBJ2-5; weak D call: TRBD1 (5 bases). CDR3 length: 11 amino acids. From germline, CDR1 is SEHNR and CDR2 FQNEAQ (reference sequence). The V and J ends lost 4 bases and 9 bases respectively, with 9 bases between them. CDR3 in amino acids: CASSSQGAQYF. The CDR3 DNA follows: TGTGCCAGCAGCTCTCAGGGTGCCCAGTACTTC.

The rearrangement joins TRBV29-1 to TRBJ2-1; the D gene is possibly TRBD1 (5 bases). The CDR3 sequence is 13 residues long. CDR1 is SQVTM and CDR2 is ANQGSEA in the germline V gene. V was pared by 7 bases and J by 3 bases, with 13 bases between. The CDR3 nucleotides read TGCAGCGCCCGGGCCCAGGGCTACAATGAGCAGTTCTTC. Encoded protein: CSARAQGYNEQFF.

The chain uses TRBV19 and TRBJ1-5; tentatively, D is TRBD1 (5 bases). The CDR3 is 15 amino acids. Looked up from germline, CDR1 is LNHDA and CDR2 is SQIVND (reference sequence). V shed 0 bases and J shed 3 bases, with 9 bases lying between them. The CDR3 DNA follows: TGTGCCAGTAGTATAGATTGGGGCACCAATCAGCCCCAGCATTTT. Protein sequence: CASSIDWGTNQPQHF.

The rearrangement joins TRBV10-3 to TRBJ1-4; 7 bases align to TRBD1. The CDR3 runs to 16 residues. Per germline, CDR1 ENHRY and CDR2 SYGVKD. V lost 4 bases to trimming and J lost 2 bases; unmatched junction nucleotides: 7. CDR3 DNA: TGTGCCATCAGTGTAAGACAGGGTCCTACTAATGAAAAACTGTTTTTT. This gives the protein CAISVRQGPTNEKLFF.